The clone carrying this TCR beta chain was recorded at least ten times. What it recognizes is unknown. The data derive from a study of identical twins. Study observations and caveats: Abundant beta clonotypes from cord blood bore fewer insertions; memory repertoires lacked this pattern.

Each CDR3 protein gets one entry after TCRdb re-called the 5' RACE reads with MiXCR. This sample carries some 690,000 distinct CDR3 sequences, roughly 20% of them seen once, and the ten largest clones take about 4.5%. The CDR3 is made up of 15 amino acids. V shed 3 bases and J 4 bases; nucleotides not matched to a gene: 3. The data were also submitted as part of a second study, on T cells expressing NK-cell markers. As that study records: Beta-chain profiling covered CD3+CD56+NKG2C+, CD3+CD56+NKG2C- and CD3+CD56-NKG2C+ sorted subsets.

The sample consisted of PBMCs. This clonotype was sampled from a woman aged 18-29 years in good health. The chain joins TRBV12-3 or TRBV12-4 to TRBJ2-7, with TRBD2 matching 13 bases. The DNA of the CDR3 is TGTGCCAGCAGTTTCAGGACTAGCGGGAGTTACGAGCAGTACTTC. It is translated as CASSFRTSGSYEQYF.